The 2 T cell receptor beta chains reported below all come from one sample, sequenced in a study of memory CD4+ T cells and cytomegalovirus serostatus (dated by TCRdb to the late 2010s). Single viable CD3+CD4+CD8-CD45RO+ cells were sorted as memory CD4+ T cells on a FACSAria II. The library was produced with the immunoSEQ multiplex PCR assay. TCRdb stores this immuneACCESS table with in-frame sequences only. Part of the clones is absent; in the studies checked, under half of the shortfall reflects unresolved V genes, and no reason is known for the rest. This sample is represented by about 40,000 clones; over 65% of them were singletons. The ten largest clones capture under 7.5% of the sample. Source material: memory CD4+ T cells from blood. The receptors were sampled from an adult in good health and CMV-seronegative.

V gene TRBV4-1 combines with J gene TRBJ2-1, with a tentative D call TRBD2 (5 bases). V lost 1 base and J 7 bases, leaving 14 bases between the germline ends. This CDR3 has 15 residues. Germline V gene data show CDR1 as MGHRA and CDR2 as YSYEKL. CDR3 region: CASSQVRESRNEQFF. CDR3 sequence (DNA): TGCGCCAGCAGCCAAGTGAGGGAGAGTAGGAATGAGCAGTTCTTC.

V gene TRBV5-6 combines with J gene TRBJ2-3, with 13 bases fitting TRBD2. The length of the CDR3 is 18 residues. Trimming at V came to 4 bases and at J to 3 bases, leaving 11 bases not matched to a gene. Germline CDR1 and CDR2: SGHDT and YYEEEE. Here the CDR3 DNA reads TGTGCCAGCAGCCCCGGTTGGACTAGCGGGAGACTGACAGATACGCAGTATTTT. Translation: CASSPGWTSGRLTDTQYF. Full variable domain (remainder filled in from reference TRBV5-6 and TRBJ2-3): DAGVTQSPTHLIKTRGQQVTLRCSPKSGHDTVSWYQQALGQGPQFIFQYYEEEERQRGNFPDRFSGHQFPNYSSELNVNALLLGDSALYLCASSPGWTSGRLTDTQYFGPGTRLTVL.